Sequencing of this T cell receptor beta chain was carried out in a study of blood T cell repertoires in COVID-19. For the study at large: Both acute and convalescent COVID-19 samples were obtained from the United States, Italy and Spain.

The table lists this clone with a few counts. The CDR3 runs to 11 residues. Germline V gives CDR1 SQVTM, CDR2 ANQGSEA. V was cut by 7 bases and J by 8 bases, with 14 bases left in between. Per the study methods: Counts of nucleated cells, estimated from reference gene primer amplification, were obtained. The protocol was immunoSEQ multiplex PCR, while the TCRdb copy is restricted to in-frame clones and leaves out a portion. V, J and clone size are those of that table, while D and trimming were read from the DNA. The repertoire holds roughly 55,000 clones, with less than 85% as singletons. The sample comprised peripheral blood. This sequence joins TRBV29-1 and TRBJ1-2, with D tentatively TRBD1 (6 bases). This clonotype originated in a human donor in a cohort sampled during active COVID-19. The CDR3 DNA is TGCAGCGGCGGGGGCGGGGGCGGCTACACCTTC. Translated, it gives CSGGGGGGYTF.